A single sample is the source of the 13 T cell receptor beta chains below, sequenced in a study of shared clonotypes between healthy human individuals. TCRdb's copy holds only in-frame clones and misses some; the assay was immunoSEQ multiplex PCR. The top ten hold roughly 0.13% of the sample, which has some 2 million clones, 85% to 95% seen once. Material for sequencing was naive CD4+ T cells sorted from blood. Stated subset: CD45RA+ positively selected. The receptor set was obtained from a man younger than 30 in good health.

This chain uses TRBV2 with TRBJ1-2; 8 bases are shared with TRBD1. V dropped 10 bases and J dropped 4; count of bases not matched to a gene: 14. This CDR3 is 15 amino acids long. Germline V gives CDR1 SNHLY, CDR2 FYNNEI. CDR3: CATGVIGQGTYGYTF. The CDR3 coding sequence is TGTGCCACCGGCGTCATTGGACAGGGTACCTATGGCTACACCTTC.

This chain connects TRBV9 to TRBJ2-3; D not resolved. The V gene lost 0 bases and the J gene lost 0 bases, with 8 bases spanning the gap. The CDR3 is made up of 15 amino acids. Germline V gene lookup returns CDR1 SGDLS and CDR2 YYNGEE. In DNA, the CDR3 is TGTGCCAGCAGCGTAGTAGGTTGGAGCACAGATACGCAGTATTTT. Its translation: CASSVVGWSTDTQYF.

This chain uses TRBV28 with TRBJ2-7; D perhaps matches TRBD2 (5 bases). Germline V gene data show CDR1 as MDHEN and CDR2 as SYDVKM. Trimming took off 7 bases at V and 3 bases at J, with 19 bases between the two ends. The length of the CDR3 is 15 residues. The CDR3 reads CASTRGGLTNYEQYF. CDR3 nucleotide sequence: TGTGCCAGCACCCGAGGAGGACTTACAAACTACGAGCAGTACTTC. The whole variable domain, filled in from reference TRBV28 and TRBJ2-7, reads DVKVTQSSRYLVKRTGEKVFLECVQDMDHENMFWYRQDPGLGLRLIYFSYDVKMKEKGDIPEGYSVSREKKERFSLILESASTNQTSMYLCASTRGGLTNYEQYFGPGTRLTVT.

V and J are TRBV5-6 and TRBJ2-7; D perhaps matches TRBD1 (6 bases). The CDR3 has 14 residues. Trimming stripped 4 bases from V and 2 bases from J, with 13 bases between. Looked up from germline, CDR1 is SGHDT and CDR2 is YYEEEE. The CDR3 bases are TGTGCCAGCAGCCGGCGGCAGGGGACCTACGAGCAGTACTTC. It specifies CASSRRQGTYEQYF.

V and J are TRBV4-1 and TRBJ1-4; 8 bases are shared with TRBD1. CDR1 and CDR2 (germline): MGHRA, YSYEKL. The CDR3 covers 18 residues. Trimming cost V 1 base and J 6 bases; bases outside gene matches: 13. As DNA, the CDR3 is TGCGCCAGCAGCCAAGGGTCCCAGGGGGCGCGCGTATATGAAAAACTGTTTTTT. This translates into CASSQGSQGARVYEKLFF.

The gene calls are TRBV30 and TRBJ2-1; 11 bases line up with TRBD2. Germline V gene sequence: CDR1 GTSNPN, CDR2 SVGIG (reference sequence). This CDR3 region has 19 residues. Trimming took 2 bases from V and 0 from J; bases not matched to a gene: 12. CDR3 sequence reads: CAWSSSTTSGVASYNEQFF. CDR3 nucleotide sequence: TGTGCCTGGAGTTCTTCCACGACTAGCGGGGTCGCCTCCTACAATGAGCAGTTCTTC.

J is TRBJ1-1 and V is TRBV6-1; unclear D gene. This CDR3 region has 14 residues. CDR1 MNHNS and CDR2 SASEGT come from the germline V gene. Trimming stripped 3 bases from V and 2 bases from J, with 10 bases between. The CDR3 region has the DNA TGTGCCAGCAGTGAGGGCCTCCTAAACACTGAAGCTTTCTTT. It yields the protein CASSEGLLNTEAFF.

This rearrangement joins TRBV20-1 to TRBJ2-5; a possible D gene is TRBD2 (5 bases). The V gene's germline CDR1 is DFQATT and CDR2 SNEGSKA (reference sequence). This CDR3 has 11 residues. Trimming shortened V by 1 base and J by 7 bases, and 7 bases separated the two germline ends. The CDR3 loop reads CSARAAGTQYF. The CDR3 DNA follows: TGCAGTGCTAGAGCGGCGGGGACCCAGTACTTC.

The chain is built from TRBV10-3 and TRBJ2-5; 7 bases align to TRBD2. With 9 bases clipped from V and 5 bases from J, the junction kept 3 bases outside the gene matches. The CDR3 has 11 amino acids. The germline V gene has CDR1 ENHRY and CDR2 SYGVKD. CDR3 loop: CAIGEGETQYF. The CDR3 region has the DNA TGTGCCATAGGGGAGGGTGAGACCCAGTACTTC.

As regards this clone: Possible read error: a much larger clone is one base away. V gene TRBV4-1 combines with J gene TRBJ2-7; 8 nucleotides agree with TRBD1. The germline V gene has CDR1 MGHRA and CDR2 YSYEKL. The CDR3 is made up of 15 amino acids. With V trimmed by 1 base and J by 4 bases, 6 bases remained unmatched. The CDR3 sequence: CASSQGAQGAYEQYF. The CDR3 DNA sequence: TGCGCCAGCAGCCAAGGAGCTCAGGGGGCTTACGAGCAGTACTTC.

This sequence joins TRBV27 and TRBJ2-4, with a possible D match to TRBD2 (5 bases). Trimming took 6 bases from V and 9 from J, leaving 12 bases between them. There are 12 residues in the CDR3. CDR1 and CDR2 from the germline V gene are MNHEY and SMNVEV (reference sequence). The CDR3 loop reads CASRDFLGIQYF. CDR3 DNA: TGTGCCAGCAGGGACTTTTTGGGCATTCAGTACTTC.

The CDR3 reads CAWSGLRGGYTF. The CDR3 DNA sequence: TGTGCCTGGAGCGGACTCCGGGGGGGCTACACCTTC. The rearrangement joins TRBV30 to TRBJ1-2; possible D gene TRBD1, 5 bases. Germline CDR1 and CDR2: GTSNPN and SVGIG (reference sequence). The CDR3 contains 12 residues. V was cut by 3 bases and J by 8 bases, with 13 bases left in between. The whole variable domain, remainder taken from reference TRBV30 and TRBJ1-2, is SQTIHQWPATLVQPVGSPLSLECTVEGTSNPNLYWYRQAAGRGLQLLFYSVGIGQISSEVPQNLSASRPQDRQFILSSKKLLLSDSGFYLCAWSGLRGGYTFGSGTRLTVV.

The chain combines TRBV6-1 with TRBJ1-3; no clear D gene. The CDR3 runs to 15 residues. Germline CDR1 MNHNS, CDR2 SASEGT. V was trimmed by 1 base and J by 0 bases, leaving 7 bases between them. The CDR3 DNA is TGTGCCAGCAGTGAAGGTGGGCGCTCTGGAAACACCATATATTTT. Protein: CASSEGGRSGNTIYF.